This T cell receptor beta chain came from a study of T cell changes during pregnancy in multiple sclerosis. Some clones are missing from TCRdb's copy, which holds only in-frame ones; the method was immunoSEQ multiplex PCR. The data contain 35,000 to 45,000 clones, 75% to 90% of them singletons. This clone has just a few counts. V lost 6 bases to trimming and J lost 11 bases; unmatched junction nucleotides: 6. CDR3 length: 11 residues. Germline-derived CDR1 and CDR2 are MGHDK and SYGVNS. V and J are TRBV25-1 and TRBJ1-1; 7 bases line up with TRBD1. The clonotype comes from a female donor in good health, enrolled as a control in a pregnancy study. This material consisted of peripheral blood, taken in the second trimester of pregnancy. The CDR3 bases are TGTGCCAGCAGGACAGGGAGGAGCGCTTTCTTT. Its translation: CASRTGRSAFF.